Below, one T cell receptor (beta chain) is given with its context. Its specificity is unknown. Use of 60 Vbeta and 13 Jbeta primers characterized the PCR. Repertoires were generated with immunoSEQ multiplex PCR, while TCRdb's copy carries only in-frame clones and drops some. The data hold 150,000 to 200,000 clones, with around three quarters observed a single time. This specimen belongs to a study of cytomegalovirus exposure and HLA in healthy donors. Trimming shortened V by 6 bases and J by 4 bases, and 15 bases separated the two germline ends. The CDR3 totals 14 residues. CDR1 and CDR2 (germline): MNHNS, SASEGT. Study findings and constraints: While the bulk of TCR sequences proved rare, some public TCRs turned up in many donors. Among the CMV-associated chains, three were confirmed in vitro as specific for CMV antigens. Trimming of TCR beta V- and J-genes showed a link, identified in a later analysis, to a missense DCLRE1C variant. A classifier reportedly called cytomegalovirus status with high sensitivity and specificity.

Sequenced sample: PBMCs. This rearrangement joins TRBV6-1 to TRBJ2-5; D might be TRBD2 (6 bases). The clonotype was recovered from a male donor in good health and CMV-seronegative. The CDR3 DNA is TGTGCCAGCAGGGGGCCTAGGCGGGGAGAGACCCAGTACTTC. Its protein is CASRGPRRGETQYF.